A single sample is the source of the 9 T cell receptor beta chains below, sequenced in a study of T-cell reconstitution after alpha-beta-depleted transplantation in children (dated by TCRdb to the mid-2010s). Libraries were built with PCR. The instrument given in TCRdb is Illumina HiSeq 2500. Molecular barcoding was employed in the preparation of TCR libraries, with unique molecular identifiers being used to normalize TCRbeta repertoire quantification. The public reads were quality trimmed at Q25 with fastp and then assembled into clones with MiXCR by TCRdb, keeping productive beta chains. Each CDR3 protein gets just one entry, which takes the most common genes and DNA from the rows behind it. The sample records over 550,000 distinct CDR3 sequences, under 12% of which are singletons. Of the sample, about 4.3% falls within the top ten clones. The sample here was PBMCs from the stem cell graft donor, taken from the stem cell graft. Receptors were obtained from a human donor who donated a stem cell graft to a child with acute myeloid leukemia.

In this sample, this clonotype turned up a few times. The V and J genes are TRBV29-1 and TRBJ2-1; TRBD2 matches at 8 bases. The CDR3 is 12 amino acids. V shed 7 bases, J shed 6 bases, and the junction held 5 bases outside the gene matches. The V gene's germline CDR1 is SQVTM and CDR2 ANQGSEA. CDR3 in amino acids: CSELGLGNEQFF. Here the CDR3 DNA reads TGCAGCGAGTTGGGACTAGGCAATGAGCAGTTCTTC.

This clonotype came up a few times. The chain is built from TRBV5-1 and TRBJ2-1; D may be TRBD2 (6 bases). V lost 5 bases to trimming and J lost 6 bases, with 12 bases between them. CDR3 length equals 13 residues. Germline CDR1 and CDR2: SGHRS and YFSETQ. The CDR3 loop is CASSIQGGNEQFF. The CDR3 region has the DNA TGCGCCAGCAGTATCCAGGGAGGCAATGAGCAGTTCTTC.

This clonotype was recorded at least ten times. This chain connects TRBV18 to TRBJ2-3, with TRBD1 matching over 7 bases. J gave up 4 bases and V 3 bases, and 7 bases lay outside the gene matches. Per germline, CDR1 KGHSH and CDR2 LQKENI. The CDR3 totals 15 residues. The CDR3 here is CASSPRQGGSDTQYF. In nucleotides, the CDR3 is TGTGCCAGCTCACCTCGACAGGGTGGGTCAGATACGCAGTATTTT.

The rearrangement links TRBV7-9 to TRBJ1-1, with a possible D match to TRBD1 (6 bases). The CDR3 length is 14 residues. Trimming shortened V by 4 bases and J by 3 bases, and 12 bases separated the two germline ends. Germline CDR1 and CDR2: SEHNR and FQNEAQ (reference sequence). CDR3 coding DNA: TGTGCCAGCAGCTCGGGAACAGGGCACACTGAAGCTTTCTTT. It yields the protein CASSSGTGHTEAFF.

This clonotype was observed a few times. One end of the junction varies from germline; a read error may be responsible. The V call is TRBV28, the J call TRBJ2-5; 11 bases are a match to TRBD2. The germline CDR1 and CDR2 sequences are MDHEN and SYDVKM. This CDR3 is 16 amino acids long. CDR3 protein: CASGLAGGPPEETQYF. The CDR3 nucleotides read TGTGCCAGCGGTTTAGCGGGAGGGCCCCCCGAGGAGACCCAGTACTTC.

In this sample, this clonotype turned up many times. V and J are TRBV29-1 and TRBJ1-1; 8 bases agree with TRBD1. Germline loops: CDR1 SQVTM, CDR2 ANQGSEA. Trimming at V came to 7 bases and at J to 11 bases, leaving 9 bases not matched to a gene. This CDR3 has 11 amino acids. In DNA, the CDR3 is TGCAGCGCTGGACAGGGTATAATGGCTTTCTTT. This encodes CSAGQGIMAFF.

The sample holds many counts of this clonotype. V usage is TRBV29-1 and J usage is TRBJ2-3, with 8 bases aligning to TRBD1. After removal of 7 bases from V and 1 base from J, the junction contained 4 bases not matched to a gene. CDR1 is SQVTM, CDR2 ANQGSEA, per germline. This CDR3 has 13 residues. CDR3 protein: CSAETGGTDTQYF. In nucleotides, the CDR3 is TGCAGCGCGGAGACAGGGGGCACAGATACGCAGTATTTT.

This sequence joins TRBV29-1 and TRBJ2-5, with 8 nucleotides matching TRBD2. The junction had 9 bases not matched to a gene; V was cut back by 4 bases and J by 5 bases. The CDR3 length is 14 residues. CDR1 SQVTM and CDR2 ANQGSEA come from the germline V gene. CDR3 nucleotide sequence: TGCAGCGTTGGTGACGGGACTAGAGACGAGACCCAGTACTTC. Translating it yields CSVGDGTRDETQYF.

There are a few counts of this clonotype. This chain uses TRBV7-8 with TRBJ1-5; tentative D call: TRBD1 (5 bases). Germline CDR1 is SGHVS and CDR2 is FQNEAQ. V was clipped by 5 bases and J by 0 bases, with 8 bases between them. The length of the CDR3 is 14 residues. The CDR3 sequence: CASSRTLSNQPQHF. Here the CDR3 DNA reads TGTGCCAGCAGCCGGACACTTAGCAATCAGCCCCAGCATTTT.